This T cell receptor (beta chain) was obtained from a study of T cells expressing NK-cell markers. The overall study: HCMV seropositivity characterized seven of the eight sequenced donors, and seronegativity one. Study-level findings and limits: Clarity on HCMV specificity was lacking for the expanded NKG2C+ T cell clones.

About this clonotype itself: Antigen specificity is unknown.

The CDR3 runs to 17 residues. Germline V gene data show CDR1 as SGHAT and CDR2 as FQNNGV. TCRdb re-called the 5' RACE reads and shows each CDR3 protein once, DNA omitted. Here the sample table reports about 260,000 distinct CDR3 sequences. Sequencing used blood T cells: a sorted CD56 or NKG2C T cell subset, CD4+ or CD8+ T cells, or bulk PBMC T cells (not recorded which). This sequence was found in a woman between 18 and 70 years old in good health. V gene TRBV11-2 combines with J gene TRBJ2-2; checking the TCRdb D call of TRBD2 is not possible without DNA. CDR3 sequence: CASSRRGSGGDTGELLF.